Listed below are T cell receptor beta chains from one sample, sequenced in a study of T cell repertoires in aging, cancer and after chemotherapy. TCRdb reanalysed the multiplex PCR reads using MiXCR and keeps one entry per CDR3 protein. In the table there are approximately 6,700 distinct CDR3 sequences, over 20% of which are singletons. Input material: blood. All receptors derive from a human donor with a blood cancer. Both conserved end residues are part of each CDR3. D genes are given only for firm matches. Clone size is not always given. Where it is, it says once, few, many or a class for expanded clones.

j_call d_call v_call clone_size cdr3_nt cdr3_aa
TRBJ2-7 - TRBV13 medium-sized TGTGCCAGCAGCTCTTCTCCGACAGGCAACTCCTACGAGCAGTACTTC CASSSSPTGNSYEQYF
TRBJ1-2 TRBD1 TRBV27 - TGTGCCAGCGTAAATGCAGGGACAGGGTATGGCTACACCTTC CASVNAGTGYGYTF
TRBJ2-2 TRBD2 TRBV29-1 medium-sized TGCAGCGTTAGGACTAGCGGTTTCCGAGCACCCGGGGAGCTGTTTTTT CSVRTSGFRAPGELFF
TRBJ1-2 - TRBV7-9 - TGTGCCAGCAGCTTACTCCCGCCGGCGGGGGACACCTTC CASSLLPPAGDTF
TRBJ2-1 - TRBV19 medium-sized TGTGCCAGTAGTCCAGAGGGGGTCCTATACAATGAGCAGTTCTTC CASSPEGVLYNEQFF
TRBJ1-5 - TRBV6-2/TRBV6-3 medium-sized TGTGCCAGCAGTCGTACGGCCCAAATAAGCAATCAGCCCCAGCATTTT CASSRTAQISNQPQHF
TRBJ2-1 - TRBV6-2/TRBV6-3 medium-sized TGTGCCAGCAGTTTGGGGGCGTTCTATAGCTCCTACAATGAGCAGTTCTTC CASSLGAFYSSYNEQFF
TRBJ1-2 - TRBV6-2/TRBV6-3 few TGTGCCAGCAGGACGGGGGGTTCCTATGGCTACACCTTC CASRTGGSYGYTF
TRBJ1-5 TRBD1 TRBV20-1 few TGCAGTGCTTCCGGGACAGGGGGAAGGGCGGCTCAGCCCCAGCATTTT CSASGTGGRAAQPQHF
TRBJ2-7 TRBD2 TRBV19 - TGTGCCAGTAGTAGTCTAGCGGGGATCGGCGAGCAGTACTTC CASSSLAGIGEQYF
TRBJ1-3 TRBD1 TRBV5-1 few TGCGCCAGCAGCGCACAGGGGAGAACTGGAAACACCATATATTTT CASSAQGRTGNTIYF
TRBJ2-5 TRBD1 TRBV20-1 - TGCAGTGCTCGTTCCGACTCTTGGGACAGGGCCGGGGACCAAGAGACCCAGTACTTC CSARSDSWDRAGDQETQYF
TRBJ2-1 TRBD1 TRBV5-6 medium-sized TGTGCCAGCAGCTACTTTGACAGGGGACATAACAATGAGCAGTTCTTC CASSYFDRGHNNEQFF
TRBJ2-1 - TRBV9 - TGTGCCAGCAGCGTAGTTTCGAGCTCCTACAATGAGCAGTTCTTC CASSVVSSSYNEQFF